This T cell receptor beta chain is from a study of blood T cell repertoires in COVID-19. The table came from immunoSEQ multiplex PCR; TCRdb's copy has only in-frame clones and leaves some out. The table includes fewer than 250,000 clones, about 85% detected once. Trimming took 6 bases from V and 3 from J; bases not matched to a gene: 11. The CDR3 spans 19 residues. The germline V gene has CDR1 MNHEY and CDR2 SVGEGT. The sequenced sample consisted of peripheral blood. The chain links TRBV6-2 or TRBV6-3 to TRBJ2-1, with 16 bases that match TRBD2. The TCR comes from a woman aged 80 or older with COVID-19, enrolled during active disease. CDR3 loop: CASSPGLAGGKPNYNEQFF. The CDR3 bases are TGTGCCAGCAGCCCGGGACTAGCGGGGGGGAAACCAAACTACAATGAGCAGTTCTTC.